The present TCR beta chain was sequenced within a study of tumor-infiltrating lymphocytes in primary liver carcinoma (TCRdb year 2017). General notes on the study: Of the five patients (three men and two women, aged 30 to 69 years), four had hepatocellular carcinoma and one had combined HCC and intrahepatic cholangiocarcinoma. The five patients had tumors staged T1-T3 N0M0, with maximum diameters ranging from about 4 to 10 cm. Each sample produced roughly 3.65 to 7.13 million productive TCRbeta reads, and read depth showed no significant difference between tissue types. The study combined TCRbeta repertoire sequencing, expression microarrays and whole-exome sequencing across five regions of each liver tumor, with adjacent normal tissue and blood. A total of 35 or so specimens from 5 patients underwent TCRbeta repertoire sequencing, comprising some 25 tumor regions, 5 adjacent noncancerous liver tissues and 5 peripheral blood samples. To link TCRbeta repertoire diversity to the local molecular phenotype, the 25 tumor region samples were profiled with Agilent mRNA microarrays. Reproducibility between technical replicate repertoires was high, with correlation coefficients above 0.98 and mean shared-clone rates about 0.91. Points the paper makes about the study in general: Because only the TCR beta chain was sequenced and unpaired alpha chains were not captured, true repertoire diversity is likely underestimated. Compared with blood, tumors had a significantly larger share of the repertoire taken up by the top 250 clones (p = 0.039). Pairs of tumor regions showed greater repertoire overlap (mean about 36%) than tumor-adjacent pairs (roughly 17%) or tumor-blood pairs (roughly 14%), which is consistent with antigen-driven expansion. The study included only a few patients, and the authors note findings should be validated in a larger study. Only about 7.5-24% of top clones were found in all five regions of a tumor, suggesting spatial heterogeneity of tumor-infiltrating T cells. Because the samples were bulk and unsorted, CD4+ and CD8+ T cell repertoires could not be compared.

Using a constant-region primer and ProtoScript II reverse transcriptase, TCRbeta-specific cDNA was reverse-transcribed from around 500 ng total RNA. TCRbeta libraries were built with three nested multiplex PCR rounds, a slightly modified ARM-PCR procedure. Sample barcodes and Illumina adapters were attached in a final 25-cycle PCR using Deep VentR polymerase. Before sequencing, amplicons of 200-500 bp were purified from gel using a QIAquick gel extraction kit. The TCRbeta amplicons were sequenced with 250-bp paired-end reads on an Illumina HiSeq 2500. From the authors' description of their analysis: To recover full CDR3 sequences, reads were quality-trimmed using Trimmomatic v0.33 and paired reads were then merged using FLASH v1.2.11. V, D and J germline segments were assigned to the rearranged TCRbeta sequences using MiGEC v1.2.1b. Clonotype statistics and Shannon-Wiener diversity indices were computed with VDJtools v1.0.0. Except for diversity analysis, only each sample's 250 most abundant clonotypes were used in subsequent analyses to reduce sampling bias. The public reads were quality trimmed at Q25 with fastp and then assembled into clones with MiXCR by TCRdb, keeping productive beta chains. Entries are consolidated by CDR3 protein sequence, retaining the most common genes and DNA. These V and J calls originate from TCRdb's pipeline instead of the authors' own analysis. The sample includes around 40,000 distinct CDR3 sequences, with around 70% observed a single time. Over 15% of the sample goes to the ten largest clones.

About this clonotype itself: No cognate antigen has been identified for it. The junction departs from the called germline gene at one end, perhaps through a read error.

Total RNA and DNA were co-extracted without cell sorting from approximately 20-30 mg of bulk tissue using the AllPrep DNA/RNA mini kit. Four or five patients with histopathologically diagnosed primary liver carcinoma underwent surgical resection in China between late 2015 and 2016. Patients had chronic HBV infection and were treatment-naive at sampling. Each tumor was sampled at five spatially separated regions: the superior, inferior, left-lateral and right-lateral poles and the tumor centre. More than 80% viable tumor cells were found by histology in every tumor sample. Pieces of fresh tumor and adjacent tissue were cut in half, with one half kept in RNAlater at -80 degrees C and the other half sent for histology. This receptor was identified in a middle-aged man with primary liver carcinoma and hepatitis B virus infection. Sample: liver tumor tissue from sampling region 2. The cell subset or site label, as the study defines it: tumor region T2, inferior pole.

The DNA is TGTGCCAACAGCCAAGAACTAGAAACGAATGAGCGGTTCTTC. It is translated as CANSQELETNERFF. The sequence is built from TRBV4-2 and TRBJ2-1; tentative D gene TRBD2, with 5 bases matching. CDR3 length: 14 amino acids, cysteine to phenylalanine. The DNA shown is the 42-base CDR3, in frame from base 1. CDR1 LGHNA and CDR2 YNFKEQ are derived from the germline V gene.